A selection of T cell receptor beta chains follows, all from one sample in a study of T cells after yellow fever vaccination. TCRdb passed the 5' RACE reads through MiXCR, listing each CDR3 protein once. The sample comprises approximately 96,000 distinct CDR3 sequences, about 8.2% of which are singletons, and approximately 16% rests with the top ten. The starting material was CD8+ T cells not binding an NS4B(214-222) dextramer, sorted from PBMCs, obtained less than 16 days after the first yellow fever vaccination. The receptors derive from a man between 18 and 35 years old who received the YFV17D yellow fever vaccine. Each CDR3 is given with its conserved first and last residue. Fields, in order: V gene, clone size, J gene, D gene, CDR3 DNA, CDR3 protein. A D gene is named only where the DNA matches it firmly. Clone size is given for some rows only: seen once, a few or many times, or a class if the clone is expanded.

TRBV24-1,few,TRBJ2-7,NA,TGTGCCACGGGCACGGACACCTACGAGCAGTACTTC,CATGTDTYEQYF
TRBV6-1,NA,TRBJ1-5,NA,TGTGCCAGCAGTCTCGTTGGGGGTGCGAGCAATCAGCCCCAGCATTTT,CASSLVGGASNQPQHF
TRBV11-1,NA,TRBJ2-3,TRBD2,TGTGCCAGCAGCTTAGCCAGCGGGGGGGCGAACGGGACAGATACGCAGTATTTT,CASSLASGGANGTDTQYF
TRBV12-3/TRBV12-4,NA,TRBJ1-1,NA,TGTGCCAGCAGTTTCAGGGTAGGTGACACTGAAGCTTTCTTT,CASSFRVGDTEAFF
TRBV27,NA,TRBJ2-5,TRBD2,TGTGCCAGCAGTCCCCGGGGACTAGCGCCGCCGTGGACCCAGTACTTC,CASSPRGLAPPWTQYF
TRBV2,few,TRBJ1-1,NA,TGTGCCAGCAGTGAAGCAGGGATGAACACTGAAGCTTTCTTT,CASSEAGMNTEAFF
TRBV2,NA,TRBJ2-3,NA,TGTGCCAGCAGAACGGACCAAAGGGGAGATACGCAGTATTTT,CASRTDQRGDTQYF
TRBV5-1,NA,TRBJ2-5,TRBD2,TGCGCCAGCAGCACCCCCGGGACTAGCGGAATATTTGATCAAGAGACCCAGTACTTC,CASSTPGTSGIFDQETQYF
TRBV4-2,many,TRBJ1-3,NA,TGTGCCAGCAGCCAACGGTTGGGGGTTGGAAACACCATATATTTT,CASSQRLGVGNTIYF
TRBV12-3/TRBV12-4,NA,TRBJ2-7,TRBD2,TGTGCCAGCAGCCGCGGGACTAGGGTCTACGAGCAGTACTTC,CASSRGTRVYEQYF
TRBV6-1,few,TRBJ2-5,NA,TGTGCCAGCAGTGAAGCGTCCGGGTCGGTGGAGACCCAGTACTTC,CASSEASGSVETQYF
TRBV6-2/TRBV6-3,NA,TRBJ2-7,NA,TGTGCCAGCCCAGGGACCTTCTACGAGCAGTACTTC,CASPGTFYEQYF
TRBV5-6,few,TRBJ2-7,NA,TGTGCCAGCAGCCCGGCAGACATCCTATACGAGCAGTACTTC,CASSPADILYEQYF
TRBV11-2,few,TRBJ2-3,TRBD2,TGTGCCAGCAGCTTGTTCAAGCGGGGGTTCACAGATACGCAGTATTTT,CASSLFKRGFTDTQYF
TRBV11-2,few,TRBJ2-5,NA,TGTGCCAGCAGCTTAGGCCCCGGGGTGGAGACCCAGTACTTC,CASSLGPGVETQYF